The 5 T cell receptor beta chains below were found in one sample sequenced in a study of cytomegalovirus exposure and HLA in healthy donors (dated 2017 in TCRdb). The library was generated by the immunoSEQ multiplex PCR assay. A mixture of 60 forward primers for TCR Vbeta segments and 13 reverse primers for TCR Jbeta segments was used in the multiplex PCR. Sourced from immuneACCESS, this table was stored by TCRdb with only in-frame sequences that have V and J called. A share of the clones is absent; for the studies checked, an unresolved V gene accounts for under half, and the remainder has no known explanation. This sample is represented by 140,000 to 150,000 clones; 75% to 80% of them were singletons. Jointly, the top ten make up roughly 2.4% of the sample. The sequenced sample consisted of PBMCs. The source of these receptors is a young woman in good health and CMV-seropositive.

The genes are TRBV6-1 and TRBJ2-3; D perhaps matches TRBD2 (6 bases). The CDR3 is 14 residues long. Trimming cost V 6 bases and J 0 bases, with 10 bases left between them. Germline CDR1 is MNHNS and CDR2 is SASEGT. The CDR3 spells CASRPGLSTDTQYF. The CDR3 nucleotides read TGTGCCAGCAGACCGGGACTGAGCACAGATACGCAGTATTTT.

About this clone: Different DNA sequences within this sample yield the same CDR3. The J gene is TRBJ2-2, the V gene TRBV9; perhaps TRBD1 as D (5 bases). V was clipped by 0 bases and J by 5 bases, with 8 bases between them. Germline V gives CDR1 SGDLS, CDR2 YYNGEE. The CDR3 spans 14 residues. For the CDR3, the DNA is TGTGCCAGCAGCGTAGGGGGCGGTACCGGGGAGCTGTTTTTT. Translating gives CASSVGGGTGELFF.

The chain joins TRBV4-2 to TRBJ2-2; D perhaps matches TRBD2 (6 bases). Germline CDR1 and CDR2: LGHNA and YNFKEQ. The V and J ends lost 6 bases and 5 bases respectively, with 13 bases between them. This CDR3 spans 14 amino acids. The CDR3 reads CASRGDGGTGELFF. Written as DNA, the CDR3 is TGTGCCAGCAGAGGGGACGGGGGAACCGGGGAGCTGTTTTTT.

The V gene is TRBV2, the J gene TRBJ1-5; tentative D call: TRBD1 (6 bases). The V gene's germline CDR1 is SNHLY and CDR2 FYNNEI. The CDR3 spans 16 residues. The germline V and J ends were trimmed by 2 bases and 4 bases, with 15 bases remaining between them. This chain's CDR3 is CASSETRGLRNQPQHF. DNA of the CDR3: TGTGCCAGCAGTGAAACGAGGGGGTTAAGGAATCAGCCCCAGCATTTT. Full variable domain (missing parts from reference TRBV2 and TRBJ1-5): EPEVTQTPSHQVTQMGQEVILRCVPISNHLYFYWYRQILGQKVEFLVSFYNNEISEKSEIFDDQFSVERPDGSNFTLKIRSTKLEDSAMYFCASSETRGLRNQPQHFGDGTRLSIL.

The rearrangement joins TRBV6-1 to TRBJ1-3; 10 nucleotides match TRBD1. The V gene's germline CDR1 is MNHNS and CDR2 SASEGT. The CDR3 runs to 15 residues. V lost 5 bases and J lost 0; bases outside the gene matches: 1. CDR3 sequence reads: CASSWDRGSGNTIYF. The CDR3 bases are TGTGCCAGCAGTTGGGACAGGGGCTCTGGAAACACCATATATTTT.